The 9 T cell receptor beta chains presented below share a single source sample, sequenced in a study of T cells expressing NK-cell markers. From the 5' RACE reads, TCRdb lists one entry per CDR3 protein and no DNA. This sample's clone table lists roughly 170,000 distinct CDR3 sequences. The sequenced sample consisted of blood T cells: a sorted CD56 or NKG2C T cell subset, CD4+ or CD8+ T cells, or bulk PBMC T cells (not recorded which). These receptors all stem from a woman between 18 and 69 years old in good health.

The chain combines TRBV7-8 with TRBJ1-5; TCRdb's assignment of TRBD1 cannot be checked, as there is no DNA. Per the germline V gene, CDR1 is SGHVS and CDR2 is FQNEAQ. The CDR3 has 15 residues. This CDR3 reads CASSSQGLSNQPQHF.

The CDR3: CASTRTLANTGELFF. This rearrangement joins TRBV12-3 or TRBV12-4 to TRBJ2-2; TCRdb outputs TRBD1, but without DNA this stays unchecked. This CDR3 contains 15 residues.

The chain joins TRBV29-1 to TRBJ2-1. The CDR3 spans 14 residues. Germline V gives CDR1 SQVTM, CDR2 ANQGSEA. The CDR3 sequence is CSVEGSLVYNEQFF.

CDR3 sequence: CSAHGQGTYEQYF. The chain joins TRBV20-1 to TRBJ2-7. Germline V gives CDR1 DFQATT, CDR2 SNEGSKA (reference sequence). CDR3 size: 13 residues.

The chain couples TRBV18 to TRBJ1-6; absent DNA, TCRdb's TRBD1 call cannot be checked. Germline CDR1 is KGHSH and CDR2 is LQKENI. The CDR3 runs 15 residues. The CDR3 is CASSPDSTYDSPLHF.

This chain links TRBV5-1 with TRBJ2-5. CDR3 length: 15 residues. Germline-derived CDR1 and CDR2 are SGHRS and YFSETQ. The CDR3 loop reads CASSFLPGGQETQYF. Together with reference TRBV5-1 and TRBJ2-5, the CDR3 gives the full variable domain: KAGVTQTPRYLIKTRGQQVTLSCSPISGHRSVSWYQQTPGQGLQFLFEYFSETQRNKGNFPGRFSGRQFSNSRSEMNVSTLELGDSALYLCASSFLPGGQETQYFGPGTRLLVL.

The CDR3 sequence is CASRRATLLDYGYTF. The V and J genes are TRBV2 and TRBJ1-2. This CDR3 is 15 amino acids long. Germline CDR1 reads SNHLY; CDR2 reads FYNNEI.

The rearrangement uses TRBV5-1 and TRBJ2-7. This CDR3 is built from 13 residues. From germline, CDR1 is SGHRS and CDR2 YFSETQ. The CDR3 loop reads CASSLEASGRKYF.

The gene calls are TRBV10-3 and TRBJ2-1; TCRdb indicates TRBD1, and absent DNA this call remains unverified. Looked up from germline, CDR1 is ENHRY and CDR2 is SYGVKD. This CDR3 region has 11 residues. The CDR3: CAISKETGQFF.